Many counts were recorded for the clone carrying this T cell receptor (beta chain). Its target is unknown. This specimen comes from a study of T cell repertoires in cytomegalovirus infection. As for the study in general: CMV infection and matching HLA type were both indicated by public TCR beta signatures.

TCRdb redid the calling of the reads with MiXCR, one entry per CDR3 protein. The sample lists 200,000 to 300,000 distinct CDR3 sequences; roughly 13% were seen once. In germline, CDR1 is SGHNT, CDR2 YYREEE (reference sequence). The trim removed 5 bases at V and 0 bases at J, leaving 8 bases unmatched. The CDR3 has 16 amino acids. Study observations and caveats: The response measured ex vivo was dominated by TCR beta clonotypes (HLA-C-restricted and CMV-specific).

The source of this sequence is a human donor in good health (CMV status not recorded). Some clones in this sample may be carry-over from other donors' samples. This chain joins TRBV5-4 and TRBJ2-1; 7 bases are a match to TRBD1. Sequencing used PBMCs. The CDR3 DNA reads as TGTGCCAGCAGTACGACAGGGTGGGCCTCCTACAATGAGCAGTTCTTC. It yields the protein CASSTTGWASYNEQFF.